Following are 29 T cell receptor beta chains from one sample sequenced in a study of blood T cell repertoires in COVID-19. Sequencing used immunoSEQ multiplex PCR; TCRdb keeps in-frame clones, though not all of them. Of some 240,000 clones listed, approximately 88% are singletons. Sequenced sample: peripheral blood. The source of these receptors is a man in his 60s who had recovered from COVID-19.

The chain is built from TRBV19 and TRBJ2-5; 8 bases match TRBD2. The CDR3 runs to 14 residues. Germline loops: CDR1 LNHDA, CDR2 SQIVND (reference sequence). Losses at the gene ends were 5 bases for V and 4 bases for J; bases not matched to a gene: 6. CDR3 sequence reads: CASSARGGLETQYF. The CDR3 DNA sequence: TGTGCCAGTAGTGCCCGGGGGGGCTTAGAGACCCAGTACTTC.

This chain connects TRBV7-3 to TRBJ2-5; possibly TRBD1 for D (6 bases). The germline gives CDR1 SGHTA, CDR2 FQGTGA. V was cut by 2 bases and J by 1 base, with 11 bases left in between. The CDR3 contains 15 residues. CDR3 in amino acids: CASSLFGQFQETQYF. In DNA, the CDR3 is TGTGCCAGCAGCTTATTCGGACAGTTCCAAGAGACCCAGTACTTC.

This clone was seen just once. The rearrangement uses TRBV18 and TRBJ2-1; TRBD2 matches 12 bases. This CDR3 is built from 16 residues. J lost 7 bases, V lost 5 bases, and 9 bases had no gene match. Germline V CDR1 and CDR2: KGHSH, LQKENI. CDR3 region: CASSTTWTSGTNEQFF. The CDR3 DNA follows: TGTGCCAGCTCAACGACCTGGACTAGCGGGACAAATGAGCAGTTCTTC.

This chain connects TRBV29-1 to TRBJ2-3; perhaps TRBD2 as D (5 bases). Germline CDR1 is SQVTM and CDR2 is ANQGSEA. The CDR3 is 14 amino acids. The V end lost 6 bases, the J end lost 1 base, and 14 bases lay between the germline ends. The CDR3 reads CSVRRRGRTDTQYF. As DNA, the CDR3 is TGCAGCGTACGCCGTCGGGGTCGCACAGATACGCAGTATTTT.

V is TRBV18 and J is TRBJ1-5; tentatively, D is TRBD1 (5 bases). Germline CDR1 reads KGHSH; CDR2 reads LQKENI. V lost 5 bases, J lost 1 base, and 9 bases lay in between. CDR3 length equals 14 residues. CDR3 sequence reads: CASSSSGSNQPQHF. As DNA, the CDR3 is TGTGCCAGCTCATCCTCAGGGAGCAATCAGCCCCAGCATTTT.

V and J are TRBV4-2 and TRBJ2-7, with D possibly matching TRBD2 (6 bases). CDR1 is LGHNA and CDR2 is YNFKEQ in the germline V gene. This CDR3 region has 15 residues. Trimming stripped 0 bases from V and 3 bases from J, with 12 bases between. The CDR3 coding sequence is TGTGCCAGCAGCCAAGAGTGGAGGGGTGACTACGAGCAGTACTTC. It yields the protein CASSQEWRGDYEQYF.

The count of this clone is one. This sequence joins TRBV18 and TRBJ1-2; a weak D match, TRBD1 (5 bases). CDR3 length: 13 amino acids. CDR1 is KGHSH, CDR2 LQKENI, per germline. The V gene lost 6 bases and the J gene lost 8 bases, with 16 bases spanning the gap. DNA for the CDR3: TGTGCCAGCTCCAACGAACGGGGGGACGGCTACACCTTC. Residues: CASSNERGDGYTF.

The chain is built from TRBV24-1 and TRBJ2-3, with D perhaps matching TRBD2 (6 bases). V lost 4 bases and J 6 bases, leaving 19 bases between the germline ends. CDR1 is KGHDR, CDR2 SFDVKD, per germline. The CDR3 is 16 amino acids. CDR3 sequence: CATSDLAASTLDTQYF. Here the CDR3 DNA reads TGTGCCACCAGTGACTTAGCGGCATCAACCCTTGATACGCAGTATTTT.

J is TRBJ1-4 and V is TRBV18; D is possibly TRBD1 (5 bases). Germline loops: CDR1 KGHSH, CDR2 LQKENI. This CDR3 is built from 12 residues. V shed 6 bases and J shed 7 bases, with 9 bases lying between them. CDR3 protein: CASSWTSEKLFF. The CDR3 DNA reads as TGTGCCAGCTCTTGGACATCTGAAAAACTGTTTTTT.

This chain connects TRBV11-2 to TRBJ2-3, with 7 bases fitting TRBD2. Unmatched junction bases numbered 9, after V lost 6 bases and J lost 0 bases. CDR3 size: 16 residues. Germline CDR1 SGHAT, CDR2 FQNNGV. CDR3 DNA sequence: TGTGCCAGCAGTCTTGACTCGGGAGGCAGCACAGATACGCAGTATTTT. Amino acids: CASSLDSGGSTDTQYF. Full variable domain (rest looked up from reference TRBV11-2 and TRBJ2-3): EAGVAQSPRYKIIEKRQSVAFWCNPISGHATLYWYQQILGQGPKLLIQFQNNGVVDDSQLPKDRFSAERLKGVDSTLKIQPAKLEDSAVYLCASSLDSGGSTDTQYFGPGTRLTVL.

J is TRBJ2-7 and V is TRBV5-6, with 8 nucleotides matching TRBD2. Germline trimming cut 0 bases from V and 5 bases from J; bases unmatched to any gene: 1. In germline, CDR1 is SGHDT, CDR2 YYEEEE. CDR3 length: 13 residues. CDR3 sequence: CASSLVSGNEQYF. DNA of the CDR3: TGTGCCAGCAGCTTGGTTAGCGGGAACGAGCAGTACTTC. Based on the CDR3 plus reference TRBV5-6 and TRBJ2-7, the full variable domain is DAGVTQSPTHLIKTRGQQVTLRCSPKSGHDTVSWYQQALGQGPQFIFQYYEEEERQRGNFPDRFSGHQFPNYSSELNVNALLLGDSALYLCASSLVSGNEQYFGPGTRLTVT.

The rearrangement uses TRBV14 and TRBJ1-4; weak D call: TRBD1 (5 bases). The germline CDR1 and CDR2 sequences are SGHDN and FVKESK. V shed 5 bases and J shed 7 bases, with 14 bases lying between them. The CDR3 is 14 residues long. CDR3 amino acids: CASSDSGAVEKLFF. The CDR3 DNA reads TGTGCCAGCAGCGATAGTGGGGCAGTTGAAAAACTGTTTTTT.

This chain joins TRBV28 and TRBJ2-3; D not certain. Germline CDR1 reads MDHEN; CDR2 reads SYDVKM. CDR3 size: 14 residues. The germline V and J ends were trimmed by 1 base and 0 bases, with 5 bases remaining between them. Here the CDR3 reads CASSLYGSTDTQYF. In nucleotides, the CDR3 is TGTGCCAGCAGTTTATACGGGAGCACAGATACGCAGTATTTT.

Written as DNA, the CDR3 is TGTGCCAGCAGCCCCCTGGGGGCCGGCACAGATACGCAGTATTTT. Its protein is CASSPLGAGTDTQYF. The chain links TRBV7-3 to TRBJ2-3; possibly TRBD1 for D (6 bases). This CDR3 spans 15 amino acids. Germline CDR1 is SGHTA and CDR2 is FQGTGA. The V end was cut by 5 bases, the J end by 1 base, with 13 bases between.

The CDR3 protein is CSVDTGRRYGYTF. The CDR3 coding sequence is TGCAGCGTTGATACAGGGAGACGCTATGGCTACACCTTC. V is TRBV29-1 and J is TRBJ1-2; perhaps TRBD1 as D (6 bases). The CDR3 consists of 13 residues. Looked up from germline, CDR1 is SQVTM and CDR2 is ANQGSEA. V lost 3 bases and J 4 bases, leaving 12 bases between the germline ends.

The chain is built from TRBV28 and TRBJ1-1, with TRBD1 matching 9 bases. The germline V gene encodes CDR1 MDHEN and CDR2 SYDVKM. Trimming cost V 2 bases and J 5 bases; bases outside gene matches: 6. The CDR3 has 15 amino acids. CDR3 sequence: CASSLGDRAKTEAFF. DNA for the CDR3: TGTGCCAGCAGTTTAGGGGACAGGGCAAAAACTGAAGCTTTCTTT.

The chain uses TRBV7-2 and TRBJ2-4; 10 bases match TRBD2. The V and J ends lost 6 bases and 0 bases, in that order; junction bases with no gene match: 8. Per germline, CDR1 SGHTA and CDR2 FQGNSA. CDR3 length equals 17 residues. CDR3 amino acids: CASSPRLAGAAKNIQYF. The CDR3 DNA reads TGTGCCAGCAGTCCCCGACTAGCGGGCGCAGCCAAAAACATTCAGTACTTC.

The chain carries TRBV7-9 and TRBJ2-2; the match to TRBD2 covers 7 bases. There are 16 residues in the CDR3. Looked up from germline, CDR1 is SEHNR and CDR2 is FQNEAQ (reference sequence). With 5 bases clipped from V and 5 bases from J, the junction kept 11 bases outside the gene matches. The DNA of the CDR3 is TGTGCCAGCAGCCCTCTCTCGGGAGGAGAAACCGGGGAGCTGTTTTTT. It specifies CASSPLSGGETGELFF. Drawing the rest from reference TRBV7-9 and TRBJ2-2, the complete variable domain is DTGVSQNPRHKITKRGQNVTFRCDPISEHNRLYWYRQTLGQGPEFLTYFQNEAQLEKSRLLSDRFSAERPKGSFSTLEIQRTEQGDSAMYLCASSPLSGGETGELFFGEGSRLTVL.

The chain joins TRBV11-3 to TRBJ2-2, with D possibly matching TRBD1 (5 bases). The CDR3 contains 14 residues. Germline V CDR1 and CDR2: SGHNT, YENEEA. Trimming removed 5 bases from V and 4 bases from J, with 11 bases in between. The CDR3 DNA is TGTGCCAGCAGCACAGACAGAGGCACCGGGGAGCTGTTTTTT. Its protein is CASSTDRGTGELFF.

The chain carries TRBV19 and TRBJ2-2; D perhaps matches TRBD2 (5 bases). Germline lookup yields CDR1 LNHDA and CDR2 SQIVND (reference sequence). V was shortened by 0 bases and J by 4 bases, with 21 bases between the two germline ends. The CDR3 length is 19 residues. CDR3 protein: CASSIDHGRAGGSTGELFF. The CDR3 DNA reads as TGTGCCAGTAGTATAGATCACGGACGGGCCGGTGGGAGCACCGGGGAGCTGTTTTTT.

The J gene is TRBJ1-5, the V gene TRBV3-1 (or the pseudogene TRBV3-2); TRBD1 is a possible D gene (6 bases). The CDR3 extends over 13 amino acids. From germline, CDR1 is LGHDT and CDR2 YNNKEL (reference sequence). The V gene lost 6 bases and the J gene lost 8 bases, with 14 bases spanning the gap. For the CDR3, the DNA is TGTGCCAGCAGTCCGCTAAAGGGGGAGCCCCAGCATTTT. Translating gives CASSPLKGEPQHF.

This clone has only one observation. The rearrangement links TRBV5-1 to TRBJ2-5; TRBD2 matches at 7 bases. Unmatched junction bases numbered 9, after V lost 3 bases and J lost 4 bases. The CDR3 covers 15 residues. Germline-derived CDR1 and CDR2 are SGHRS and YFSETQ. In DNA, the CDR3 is TGCGCCAGCAGCTCTCAAGCGGGGTCGGGAGAGACCCAGTACTTC. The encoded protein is CASSSQAGSGETQYF.

This CDR3 is CASSLGTGSGAMKGYTF. The CDR3 DNA reads TGTGCCAGCAGCTTAGGGACAGGGTCGGGGGCTATGAAGGGCTACACCTTC. The chain combines TRBV7-2 with TRBJ1-2; 8 nucleotides agree with TRBD1. The V segment lost 1 base and the J segment 8 bases; nucleotides outside the gene matches: 15. CDR3 length equals 17 residues. Germline V CDR1 and CDR2: SGHTA, FQGNSA.

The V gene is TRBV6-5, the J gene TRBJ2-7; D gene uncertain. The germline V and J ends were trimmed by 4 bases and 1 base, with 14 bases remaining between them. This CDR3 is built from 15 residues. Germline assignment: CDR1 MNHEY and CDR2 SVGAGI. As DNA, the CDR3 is TGTGCCAGCAGTTGGCGTGGAGCTTCATCCTACGAGCAGTACTTC. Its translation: CASSWRGASSYEQYF.

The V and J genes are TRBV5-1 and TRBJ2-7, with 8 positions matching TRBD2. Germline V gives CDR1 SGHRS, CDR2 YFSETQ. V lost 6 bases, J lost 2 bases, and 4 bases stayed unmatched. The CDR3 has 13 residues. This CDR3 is CASTPGGPYEQYF. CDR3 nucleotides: TGCGCCAGCACCCCGGGGGGGCCCTACGAGCAGTACTTC.

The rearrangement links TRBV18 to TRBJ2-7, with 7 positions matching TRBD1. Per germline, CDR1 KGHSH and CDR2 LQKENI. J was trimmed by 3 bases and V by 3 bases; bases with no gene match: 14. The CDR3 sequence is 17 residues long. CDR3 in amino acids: CASSPSKGFSGGYEQYF. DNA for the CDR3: TGTGCCAGCTCACCCTCCAAAGGTTTTTCAGGGGGCTACGAGCAGTACTTC.

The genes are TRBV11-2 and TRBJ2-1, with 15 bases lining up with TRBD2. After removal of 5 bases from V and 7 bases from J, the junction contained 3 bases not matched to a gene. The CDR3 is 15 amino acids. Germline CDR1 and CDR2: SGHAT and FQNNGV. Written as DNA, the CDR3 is TGTGCCAGCAGCCCCGGGACTAGCGGGAGGAATGAGCAGTTCTTC. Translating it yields CASSPGTSGRNEQFF.

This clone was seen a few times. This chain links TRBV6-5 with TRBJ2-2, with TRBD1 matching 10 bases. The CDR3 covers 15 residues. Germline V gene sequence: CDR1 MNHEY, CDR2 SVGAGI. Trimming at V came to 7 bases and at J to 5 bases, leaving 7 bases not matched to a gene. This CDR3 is CASTPWGQGTGELFF. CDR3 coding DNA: TGTGCCAGCACTCCTTGGGGACAGGGGACCGGGGAGCTGTTTTTT.

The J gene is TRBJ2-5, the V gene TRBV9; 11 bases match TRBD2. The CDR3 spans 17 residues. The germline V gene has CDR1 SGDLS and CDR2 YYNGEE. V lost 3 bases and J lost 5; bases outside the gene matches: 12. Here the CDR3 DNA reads TGTGCCAGCAGCGACTACGGTAGCGGGAGGGCGAGGGAGACCCAGTACTTC. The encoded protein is CASSDYGSGRARETQYF.